One sample yielded the 10 T cell receptor beta chains listed below, sequenced in a study of blood T cell repertoires in COVID-19. Some clones are missing from TCRdb's copy, which holds only in-frame ones; the method was immunoSEQ multiplex PCR. There are some 93,000 clones in the sample; less than 90% occur only once, and 18% lies in the top ten. What was sequenced was peripheral blood. Receptors originate from a woman older than 75 with acute or convalescent COVID-19.

This clone was found a few times. V usage is TRBV6-6 and J usage is TRBJ1-4; the D gene is possibly TRBD1 (6 bases). V was pared by 2 bases and J by 5 bases, with 12 bases between. The CDR3 runs to 15 residues. Germline V gene sequence: CDR1 MNHNY, CDR2 SVGAGI (reference sequence). The CDR3 sequence: CASSYPDRRNEKLFF. The DNA for the CDR3 is TGTGCCAGCAGTTACCCTGACAGGAGAAATGAAAAACTGTTTTTT.

This clone was seen just once. This chain joins TRBV6-1 and TRBJ1-3, with a tentative D call TRBD1 (6 bases). Germline values: CDR1 MNHNS, CDR2 SASEGT. Trimming pared 2 bases from V and 0 bases from J, leaving 14 bases between. The CDR3 has 17 amino acids. The DNA of the CDR3 is TGTGCCAGCAGTGAACCCGCAGGGGCCTACTCTGGAAACACCATATATTTT. Amino acids: CASSEPAGAYSGNTIYF.

This clone was detected only a few times. This chain links TRBV6-2 or TRBV6-3 with TRBJ1-1, with D hard to call. V was cut by 5 bases and J by 0 bases, with 13 bases left in between. This CDR3 has 15 amino acids. From germline, CDR1 is MNHEY and CDR2 SVGEGT. The CDR3 DNA reads TGTGCCAGCAGTCCCCGACTTTCCATGAACACTGAAGCTTTCTTT. The encoded protein is CASSPRLSMNTEAFF.

V usage is TRBV11-3 and J usage is TRBJ2-1; 7 positions agree with TRBD1. CDR3 length: 14 residues. In germline, CDR1 is SGHNT, CDR2 YENEEA. Trimming removed 5 bases from V and 3 bases from J; junction bases left unmatched: 4. CDR3 in DNA: TGTGCCAGCAGCCCGGGACAGAACTACAATGAGCAGTTCTTC. Encoded protein: CASSPGQNYNEQFF. Full variable domain (remainder filled in from reference TRBV11-3 and TRBJ2-1): EAGVVQSPRYKIIEKKQPVAFWCNPISGHNTLYWYLQNLGQGPELLIRYENEEAVDDSQLPKDRFSAERLKGVDSTLKIQPAELGDSAVYLCASSPGQNYNEQFFGPGTRLTVL.

V and J are TRBV5-1 and TRBJ1-4, with D possibly matching TRBD1 (5 bases). Trimming took off 0 bases at V and 8 bases at J, with 17 bases between the two ends. This CDR3 comprises 16 residues. The germline gives CDR1 SGHRS, CDR2 YFSETQ. Written as DNA, the CDR3 is TGCGCCAGCAGCTTGGGACAGTCCCCTTTAGAAGAAAAACTGTTTTTT. It translates to CASSLGQSPLEEKLFF.

The rearrangement joins TRBV2 to TRBJ1-5; D possibly corresponds to TRBD1 (6 bases). Germline V CDR1 and CDR2: SNHLY, FYNNEI. Trimming removed 5 bases at V and 4 bases at J, with 9 bases between. The CDR3 totals 13 residues. CDR3 residues: CASSWDINQPQHF. For the CDR3, the DNA is TGTGCCAGCAGTTGGGACATTAATCAGCCCCAGCATTTT.

With respect to this clone: The sample has other DNA sequences that encode this CDR3 too. This rearrangement joins TRBV29-1 to TRBJ2-1; D perhaps matches TRBD2 (6 bases). V dropped 4 bases and J dropped 3 bases, with 7 bases sitting between them. This CDR3 contains 12 residues. From germline, CDR1 is SQVTM and CDR2 ANQGSEA. CDR3 sequence (DNA): TGCAGCGTTGGGAGGGGCTACAATGAGCAGTTCTTC. Its translation: CSVGRGYNEQFF.

Here the CDR3 reads CASSLERYGTDTQYF. Written as DNA, the CDR3 is TGCGCCAGCAGCTTGGAACGGTACGGCACAGATACGCAGTATTTT. V usage is TRBV5-1 and J usage is TRBJ2-3; D ambiguous. The CDR3 spans 15 residues. V was shortened by 0 bases and J by 1 base, with 9 bases between the two germline ends. CDR1 SGHRS and CDR2 YFSETQ come from the germline V gene.

The chain carries TRBV5-6 and TRBJ1-2, with 10 bases matching TRBD1. The CDR3 length is 15 residues. The V segment lost 4 bases and the J segment 2 bases; nucleotides outside the gene matches: 5. The germline V gene has CDR1 SGHDT and CDR2 YYEEEE. As DNA, the CDR3 is TGTGCCAGCAGCAGCCCGGGACAGGGGAACTATGGCTACACCTTC. It codes for CASSSPGQGNYGYTF. Filled out from reference TRBV5-6 and TRBJ1-2, the complete variable domain reads DAGVTQSPTHLIKTRGQQVTLRCSPKSGHDTVSWYQQALGQGPQFIFQYYEEEERQRGNFPDRFSGHQFPNYSSELNVNALLLGDSALYLCASSSPGQGNYGYTFGSGTRLTVV.

The rearrangement links TRBV5-1 to TRBJ2-7, with a weak D call TRBD2 (6 bases). V dropped 7 bases and J dropped 7 bases, with 18 bases sitting between them. The CDR3 length is 13 residues. Germline CDR1 SGHRS, CDR2 YFSETQ. CDR3 in DNA: TGCGCCAGCCGCCCCACCGGGGGTAGGGAGCAGTACTTC. Its translation is CASRPTGGREQYF.